These T cell receptor beta chains were read from a single sample in a study of blood T cells in healthy people across ages. TCRdb reanalysed the 5' RACE reads using MiXCR and keeps one entry per CDR3 protein. This sample has hundreds of thousands of distinct CDR3 sequences, with about 44% found just once. The specimen sequenced was blood. These receptors all come from a man aged 25-40 years in good health. The CDR3 runs from the conserved cysteine through the conserved F or W. The D gene is left open where the match is weak. Some rows have no size entry. The others give once, few or many, or a class for an expanded clone.

clone size: NA; V gene: TRBV7-2; J gene: TRBJ2-3; CDR3 length: 13; D gene: NA; CDR3 DNA: TGTGCCAGCAGCCCCCGGATCCCAGATACGCAGTATTTT; CDR3 protein: CASSPRIPDTQYF
clone size: NA; V gene: TRBV14; J gene: TRBJ2-3; CDR3 length: 15; D gene: NA; CDR3 DNA: TGTGCCAGCAGCCAAGAGCTGAGGGGTTCAGATACGCAGTATTTT; CDR3 protein: CASSQELRGSDTQYF
clone size: few; V gene: TRBV6-6; J gene: TRBJ2-1; CDR3 length: 13; D gene: NA; CDR3 DNA: TGTGCCACTTCCCAGGGTTACTACAATGAGCAGTTCTTC; CDR3 protein: CATSQGYYNEQFF
clone size: NA; V gene: TRBV5-6; J gene: TRBJ2-7; CDR3 length: 13; D gene: TRBD1; CDR3 DNA: TGTGCCAGCAGACGGACAGGGGAGGACGAGCAGTACTTC; CDR3 protein: CASRRTGEDEQYF
clone size: NA; V gene: TRBV20-1; J gene: TRBJ2-4; CDR3 length: 13; D gene: TRBD1; CDR3 DNA: TGCAGTGCTAGGAGGCCGGGACAGAGGGAGCAGTACTTC; CDR3 protein: CSARRPGQREQYF
clone size: few; V gene: TRBV20-1; J gene: TRBJ2-5; CDR3 length: 12; D gene: TRBD2; CDR3 DNA: TGCAGTGCTAGATCCATGGGGGGGGAGCAGTACTTC; CDR3 protein: CSARSMGGEQYF
clone size: NA; V gene: TRBV6-6; J gene: TRBJ1-4; CDR3 length: 15; D gene: NA; CDR3 DNA: TGTGCCAGCAGTTACATCGCACCTACTAATGAAAAACTGTTTTTT; CDR3 protein: CASSYIAPTNEKLFF
clone size: NA; V gene: TRBV9; J gene: TRBJ2-7; CDR3 length: 14; D gene: TRBD1; CDR3 DNA: TGTGCCAGCAGCGCGACAGGGTTTCCCTACGAGCAGTACTTC; CDR3 protein: CASSATGFPYEQYF
clone size: few; V gene: TRBV6-6; J gene: TRBJ2-7; CDR3 length: 13; D gene: NA; CDR3 DNA: TGTGCCAGCACCAATAGGGGATCGGGCGAGCAGTACTTC; CDR3 protein: CASTNRGSGEQYF
clone size: NA; V gene: TRBV10-3; J gene: TRBJ2-3; CDR3 length: 12; D gene: NA; CDR3 DNA: TGTGCCATCAGTGAGCGAACAGATACGCAGTATTTT; CDR3 protein: CAISERTDTQYF
clone size: few; V gene: TRBV4-2; J gene: TRBJ2-4; CDR3 length: 17; D gene: TRBD2; CDR3 DNA: TGTGCCAGCAGCCAAGAGTACGGGACTAGTGAACTAAACATTCAGTACTTC; CDR3 protein: CASSQEYGTSELNIQYF
clone size: few; V gene: TRBV18; J gene: TRBJ2-7; CDR3 length: 15; D gene: TRBD1; CDR3 DNA: TGTGCCAGCTCAGGACCGGGACAGGGAGACTACGAGCAGTACTTC; CDR3 protein: CASSGPGQGDYEQYF
clone size: NA; V gene: TRBV21-1; J gene: TRBJ1-5; CDR3 length: 15; D gene: NA; CDR3 DNA: TGTGCCAGCGGGACAGGGACGTTCCCGCATCAGCCCCAGCATTTT; CDR3 protein: CASGTGTFPHQPQHF
clone size: NA; V gene: TRBV27; J gene: TRBJ1-6; CDR3 length: 15; D gene: NA; CDR3 DNA: TGTGCCAGCAGTTTTGGGTGGTCCTATAATTCACCCCTCCACTTT; CDR3 protein: CASSFGWSYNSPLHF
clone size: NA; V gene: TRBV24-1; J gene: TRBJ2-2; CDR3 length: 16; D gene: NA; CDR3 DNA: TGTGCCACCAGCGGCCAAAGACGTACGAACACCGGGGAGCTGTTTTTT; CDR3 protein: CATSGQRRTNTGELFF
clone size: NA; V gene: TRBV28; J gene: TRBJ2-3; CDR3 length: 16; D gene: NA; CDR3 DNA: TGTGCCAGCAGGACCTGGGCGGCTACAAGGGGAGATACGCAGTATTTT; CDR3 protein: CASRTWAATRGDTQYF
clone size: many; V gene: TRBV4-1; J gene: TRBJ2-1; CDR3 length: 15; D gene: NA; CDR3 DNA: TGCGCCAGCAGCCAAGATCGAGGCCGATACAATGAGCAGTTCTTC; CDR3 protein: CASSQDRGRYNEQFF
clone size: few; V gene: TRBV28; J gene: TRBJ2-5; CDR3 length: 12; D gene: NA; CDR3 DNA: TGTGCCAGCAGTTTTGGGGTGGAGACCCAGTACTTC; CDR3 protein: CASSFGVETQYF
clone size: NA; V gene: TRBV27; J gene: TRBJ2-7; CDR3 length: 17; D gene: NA; CDR3 DNA: TGTGCCAGCAGTCCATTCCTCGGCGGGGCTGAAACATACGAGCAGTACTTC; CDR3 protein: CASSPFLGGAETYEQYF
clone size: NA; V gene: TRBV7-2; J gene: TRBJ2-1; CDR3 length: 14; D gene: NA; CDR3 DNA: TGTGCCAGCAGACCAAGAGCGGCCTACAATGAGCAGTTCTTC; CDR3 protein: CASRPRAAYNEQFF
clone size: once; V gene: TRBV3-1; J gene: TRBJ2-1; CDR3 length: 15; D gene: NA; CDR3 DNA: TGTGCCAGCAGCCAGCCCGAAGTAGGGGTAAATGAGCAGTTCTTC; CDR3 protein: CASSQPEVGVNEQFF
clone size: NA; V gene: TRBV9; J gene: TRBJ2-2; CDR3 length: 14; D gene: NA; CDR3 DNA: TGTGCCAGCAGCGGGACACAGACCACCGGGGAGCTGTTTTTT; CDR3 protein: CASSGTQTTGELFF
clone size: NA; V gene: TRBV7-2; J gene: TRBJ1-1; CDR3 length: 13; D gene: NA; CDR3 DNA: TGTGCCAGCAGCATGACAGAGAACACTGAAGCTTTCTTT; CDR3 protein: CASSMTENTEAFF
clone size: NA; V gene: TRBV5-1; J gene: TRBJ2-3; CDR3 length: 15; D gene: TRBD1; CDR3 DNA: TGCGCCAGCAGCCCGGGACAGGTCCCGATGGCTACGCAGTATTTT; CDR3 protein: CASSPGQVPMATQYF